One sample yielded the 26 T cell receptor beta chains listed below, sequenced in a study of OX40 agonist ivuxolimab in advanced cancers. The library was prepared using the immunoSEQ multiplex PCR assay. TCRdb mirrors the immuneACCESS table, restricted to in-frame sequences. Some clones are absent from its copies; in checked studies, under half trace to an unresolved V gene, and the reason for the others is unknown. The sample yields tens of thousands of clones; 80% to 95% were counted once. Of the sample, 0.44% is held by the ten largest clones. Sequences were derived from CD4+ or CD8+ T cells sorted from blood, sampled in a trial of the OX40 agonist ivuxolimab. The receptor source for this set is an adult with an advanced solid tumor such as melanoma, head and neck, liver or kidney cancer.

The chain carries TRBV29-1 and TRBJ1-1; D is unresolved. This CDR3 has 13 residues. V was trimmed by 4 bases and J by 1 base, leaving 10 bases between them. Germline loops: CDR1 SQVTM, CDR2 ANQGSEA. The CDR3 DNA reads TGCAGCGTTGTTAGGACTGGGAACACTGAAGCTTTCTTT. Translating gives CSVVRTGNTEAFF.

The chain's CDR3 is CASRQGADTQYF. The CDR3 bases are TGTGCCAGCAGACAGGGAGCAGATACGCAGTATTTT. This chain uses TRBV27 with TRBJ2-3, with D maybe TRBD1 (6 bases). The V end lost 6 bases, the J end lost 4 bases, and 8 bases lay between the germline ends. The CDR3 length is 12 residues. Germline V lookup: CDR1 MNHEY, CDR2 SMNVEV (reference sequence).

This clone appeared many times. V gene TRBV4-1 combines with J gene TRBJ1-1; D remains ambiguous. Deletions cut 0 bases from V and 1 base from J, with 9 bases between. Germline CDR1 and CDR2: MGHRA and YSYEKL. The CDR3 runs 15 residues. The CDR3 nucleotides read TGCGCCAGCAGCCAAGATCGCCGGTGGAACACTGAAGCTTTCTTT. Protein product: CASSQDRRWNTEAFF.

The chain joins TRBV11-2 to TRBJ2-7; 7 bases are a match to TRBD2. V shed 5 bases, J shed 3 bases, and the junction held 7 bases outside the gene matches. The CDR3 consists of 14 residues. The germline CDR1 and CDR2 sequences are SGHAT and FQNNGV. The CDR3 is CASSPRLARYEQYF. Written as DNA, the CDR3 is TGTGCCAGCAGCCCGCGACTAGCCCGCTACGAGCAGTACTTC.

This clone was picked up one time. The V call is TRBV5-8, the J call TRBJ1-5, with a tentative D call TRBD1 (5 bases). This CDR3 has 14 residues. Per germline, CDR1 SGHTS and CDR2 YDEGEE. The V and J ends lost 0 bases and 6 bases respectively, with 10 bases between them. The CDR3 spells CASSLGTGGQPQHF. The CDR3 DNA reads as TGTGCCAGCAGCTTGGGCACAGGAGGTCAGCCCCAGCATTTT.

The V call is TRBV19, the J call TRBJ2-2, with 8 bases fitting TRBD1. V trimming: 4 bases; J trimming: 0 bases; junction bases outside the gene matches: 10. The length of the CDR3 is 18 residues. From germline, CDR1 is LNHDA and CDR2 SQIVND (reference sequence). The DNA of the CDR3 is TGTGCCAGTAGTACACCTCCGGGACAGGCTTCGAACACCGGGGAGCTGTTTTTT. Its protein product is CASSTPPGQASNTGELFF.

The J gene is TRBJ2-3, the V gene TRBV7-2; D possibly matches TRBD1 or TRBD2 (6 bases each). Germline CDR1 SGHTA, CDR2 FQGNSA. The CDR3 runs to 16 residues. Trimming removed 5 bases at V and 6 bases at J, with 21 bases between. In DNA form, the CDR3 reads TGTGCCAGCAGCACGGGGACGGGAAGAGGGGGGGATACGCAGTATTTT. It translates to CASSTGTGRGGDTQYF.

J is TRBJ2-3 and V is TRBV19; 8 bases fit TRBD1. CDR3 length: 16 residues. CDR1 is LNHDA, CDR2 SQIVND, per germline (reference sequence). With V trimmed by 6 bases and J by 6 bases, 14 bases remained unmatched. The CDR3 spells CASSPGTGGLPDTQYF. In nucleotides, the CDR3 is TGTGCCAGTAGCCCAGGGACAGGAGGGCTCCCGGATACGCAGTATTTT.

This clone was seen only a few times. The V and J genes are TRBV5-1 and TRBJ1-2; maybe TRBD1 (5 bases). The CDR3 has 12 residues. CDR1 is SGHRS, CDR2 YFSETQ, per germline. The V gene lost 6 bases and the J gene lost 2 bases, with 8 bases spanning the gap. The CDR3 reads CASTQGNYGYTF. The CDR3 coding sequence is TGCGCCAGCACCCAGGGAAACTATGGCTACACCTTC. Complete variable domain (other parts from reference TRBV5-1 and TRBJ1-2): KAGVTQTPRYLIKTRGQQVTLSCSPISGHRSVSWYQQTPGQGLQFLFEYFSETQRNKGNFPGRFSGRQFSNSRSEMNVSTLELGDSALYLCASTQGNYGYTFGSGTRLTVV.

In its sample, this clone was seen once. The chain joins TRBV6-5 to TRBJ2-7; 14 bases agree with TRBD2. The CDR3 runs 16 residues. Germline V gene sequence: CDR1 MNHEY, CDR2 SVGAGI. Trimming took 2 bases from V and 1 from J; bases not matched to a gene: 1. CDR3 nucleotides: TGTGCCAGCAGTTACCGACTAGCGGGAGGGTCCTACGAGCAGTACTTC. It codes for CASSYRLAGGSYEQYF.

This chain links TRBV21-1 with TRBJ2-7; the table names TRBD1, a call not compared with the DNA. TRBV21-1 counts as a pseudogene. This CDR3 is built from 16 residues. The CDR3 here is CASSLQDRGSSYEQYF. DNA for the CDR3: TGTGCCAGCAGCCTCCAAGACAGGGGATCATCCTACGAGCAGTACTTC.

The rearrangement joins TRBV11-2 to TRBJ2-5; D remains ambiguous. The V and J ends lost 4 bases and 7 bases respectively, with 22 bases between them. Germline V lookup: CDR1 SGHAT, CDR2 FQNNGV. The CDR3 is 16 residues long. CDR3 DNA sequence: TGTGCCAGCAGCTCAAAGGTTCTCGTCCCTCCCGGGACCCAGTACTTC. It codes for CASSSKVLVPPGTQYF.

The chain has TRBV19 and TRBJ1-4; the match to TRBD1 covers 8 bases. Germline V CDR1 and CDR2: LNHDA, SQIVND (reference sequence). This CDR3 contains 14 residues. The V and J ends lost 5 bases and 8 bases, in that order; junction bases with no gene match: 7. The CDR3 reads CASSAGGVWEKLFF. In nucleotides, the CDR3 is TGTGCCAGTAGTGCAGGGGGCGTTTGGGAAAAACTGTTTTTT.

The chain links TRBV9 to TRBJ2-7, with D possibly being TRBD2 (6 bases). Germline loops: CDR1 SGDLS, CDR2 YYNGEE. The V gene lost 0 bases and the J gene lost 4 bases, with 14 bases spanning the gap. The CDR3 is 15 residues long. CDR3 DNA sequence: TGTGCCAGCAGCGTAGACGGTAATGGAGGGTACGAGCAGTACTTC. It yields the protein CASSVDGNGGYEQYF.

V and J are TRBV6-1 and TRBJ2-2; 8 bases match TRBD2. J gave up 6 bases and V 1 base, and 4 bases lay outside the gene matches. CDR3 size: 15 residues. From germline, CDR1 is MNHNS and CDR2 SASEGT. CDR3 residues: CASSEVELAAGELFF. Here the CDR3 DNA reads TGTGCCAGCAGTGAAGTTGAACTAGCGGCCGGGGAGCTGTTTTTT.

The CDR3: CASSLAGGRHTGELFF. The CDR3 nucleotides read TGTGCCAGCAGCTTAGCTGGGGGGAGACACACCGGGGAGCTGTTTTTT. This chain links TRBV11-2 with TRBJ2-2; perhaps TRBD2 as D (6 bases). CDR1 SGHAT and CDR2 FQNNGV come from the germline V gene. With 1 base removed from V and 3 bases from J, the gap between germline ends came to 12 bases. This CDR3 comprises 16 residues.

The V and J genes are TRBV6-6 and TRBJ2-7; D unresolved. Germline V lookup: CDR1 MNHNY, CDR2 SVGAGI (reference sequence). V was shortened by 7 bases and J by 3 bases, with 10 bases between the two germline ends. The CDR3 sequence is 12 residues long. The CDR3 reads CASTDAYYEQYF. CDR3 bases: TGTGCCAGCACCGACGCTTACTACGAGCAGTACTTC.

Here the CDR3 reads CASSLLLRTDTQYF. The CDR3 nucleotides read TGTGCCAGCAGCCTACTGCTCCGCACAGATACGCAGTATTTT. The rearrangement uses TRBV11-2 and TRBJ2-3; D unclear. This CDR3 region has 14 residues. In germline, CDR1 is SGHAT, CDR2 FQNNGV. The V and J ends lost 5 bases and 1 base respectively, with 10 bases between them.

The rearrangement joins TRBV10-1 to TRBJ2-3; D remains ambiguous. In germline, CDR1 is WNHNN, CDR2 SYGVQD (reference sequence). V shed 3 bases and J shed 0 bases, with 7 bases lying between them. The CDR3 totals 14 residues. This CDR3 reads CASSDLASTDTQYF. For the CDR3, the DNA is TGCGCCAGCAGTGACCTCGCCAGCACAGATACGCAGTATTTT.

The rearrangement uses TRBV25-1 and TRBJ1-3; TRBD1 matches 7 bases. The germline CDR1 and CDR2 sequences are MGHDK and SYGVNS. The V gene end was trimmed by 6 bases and the J gene end by 6 bases; junction bases not matched to a gene: 5. The length of the CDR3 is 13 residues. CDR3 amino acids: CASSGQVINTIYF. The DNA of the CDR3 is TGTGCCAGCAGCGGACAGGTCATAAACACCATATATTTT.

The chain couples TRBV6-5 to TRBJ2-7; D perhaps matches TRBD1 (5 bases). Deletions cut 2 bases from V and 2 bases from J, with 10 bases between. The CDR3 consists of 14 residues. Germline assignment: CDR1 MNHEY and CDR2 SVGAGI. DNA of the CDR3: TGTGCCAGCAGTTACCAGAGACAGACCTACGAGCAGTACTTC. It specifies CASSYQRQTYEQYF.

Turning to this clone: This sample also contains other DNA sequences that code for the same CDR3. The rearrangement links TRBV5-1 to TRBJ1-1; D is uncertain. The V end lost 0 bases, the J end lost 0 bases, and 6 bases lay between the germline ends. Germline-derived CDR1 and CDR2 are SGHRS and YFSETQ. The CDR3 is 14 residues long. CDR3 amino acids: CASSLEGVNTEAFF. The DNA of the CDR3 is TGCGCCAGCAGCTTGGAGGGAGTGAACACTGAAGCTTTCTTT.

J is TRBJ2-7 and V is TRBV19; 7 positions agree with TRBD2. From germline, CDR1 is LNHDA and CDR2 SQIVND (reference sequence). This CDR3 has 15 residues. The V segment lost 6 bases and the J segment 4 bases; nucleotides outside the gene matches: 12. CDR3 protein: CASRTSSDSDYEQYF. DNA of the CDR3: TGTGCCAGTAGGACTAGCTCGGATTCGGATTACGAGCAGTACTTC.

For the CDR3, the DNA is TGTGCCAGCGGGGGACAGAATTACAATGAGCAGTTCTTC. It codes for CASGGQNYNEQFF. V is TRBV6-5 and J is TRBJ2-1, with 7 bases lining up with TRBD1. The CDR3 loop spans 13 amino acids. V dropped 8 bases and J dropped 4; count of bases not matched to a gene: 5. Germline V gene lookup returns CDR1 MNHEY and CDR2 SVGAGI.

The rearrangement links TRBV19 to TRBJ2-3; D is unresolved. Trimming stripped 3 bases from V and 5 bases from J, with 3 bases between. Germline V lookup: CDR1 LNHDA, CDR2 SQIVND (reference sequence). The CDR3 has 11 residues. In nucleotides, the CDR3 is TGTGCCAGTAGTATCGTAGATACGCAGTATTTT. Translating it yields CASSIVDTQYF.

The V gene is TRBV6-7, the J gene TRBJ2-7; TRBD1 aligns across 7 bases. TRBV6-7 is designated an ORF whose function remains uncertain. J lost 4 bases, V lost 3 bases, and 12 bases had no gene match. This CDR3 region has 16 residues. CDR3 amino acids: CASSYPPDRSHYEQYF. In nucleotides, the CDR3 is TGTGCCAGCAGTTATCCGCCGGACAGGTCCCATTACGAGCAGTACTTC.